The source of this TCR beta chain is a study of cytomegalovirus exposure and HLA in healthy donors. PCR amplification relied on 60 Vbeta primers (plus 13 Jbeta primers). Profiling relied on immunoSEQ multiplex PCR, and the TCRdb table lists in-frame clones only, not all of them. The table includes approximately 150,000 clones, approximately 79% detected once. The V end lost 4 bases, the J end lost 4 bases, and 15 bases lay between the germline ends. Per the germline V gene, CDR1 is SGHDT and CDR2 is YYEEEE. The CDR3 consists of 16 residues. The source material was PBMCs. The V call is TRBV5-6, the J call TRBJ1-6, with D hard to call. This receptor was obtained from a human donor in good health. The CDR3 reads CASSPKRGGYNSPLHF. The DNA of the CDR3 is TGTGCCAGCAGCCCAAAGCGGGGAGGGTATAATTCACCCCTCCACTTT.